The text below deals with one T cell receptor beta chain. The sample originates from a study of shared T cell receptors in the human thymus. The assay was immunoSEQ multiplex PCR, and TCRdb's table has in-frame clones only and misses some. The sample lists 700,000 or so clones; 75% to 90% were seen once. The germline gives CDR1 WSHSY, CDR2 SAAADI. V lost 2 bases and J lost 5; bases outside the gene matches: 9. CDR3 length: 17 residues. This sample also belongs to another study, concerning human thymus T cells. That paper states: In unrelated individuals, thymic repertoires overlapped highly, according to related research.

This sequence joins TRBV10-2 and TRBJ2-2; TRBD1 matches at 9 bases. The TCR sequence derives from a girl under three years old with a congenital heart defect. Specimen: thymocytes. In DNA, the CDR3 is TGCGCCAGCAGTGAGGGACCGGGACAGGGAGGGACCGGGGAGCTGTTTTTT. It specifies CASSEGPGQGGTGELFF.